These 9 T cell receptor beta chains were sequenced from one sample in a study of graft-versus-host responses after intestinal transplantation. The assay was immunoSEQ multiplex PCR, and TCRdb's table has in-frame clones only and misses some. The sample has fewer than 80,000 clones, roughly nine tenths seen once; the top ten hold about 1.7%. These TCRs are of unknown antigen specificity. Sample: unstimulated CD8+ T cells sorted from spleen or lymph node cells, taken before transplant. The receptors stem from a human donor who was the organ donor for an intestinal transplant.

The genes are TRBV9 and TRBJ2-7; TRBD2 agrees at 15 bases. This CDR3 contains 14 residues. The germline CDR1 and CDR2 sequences are SGDLS and YYNGEE. Trimming at V came to 3 bases and at J to 6 bases, leaving 1 base not matched to a gene. The CDR3 coding sequence is TGTGCCAGCAGCGGGGGACTAGCGGGAGGCGAGCAGTACTTC. The encoded protein is CASSGGLAGGEQYF. Supplemented by reference TRBV9 and TRBJ2-7, the full variable domain reads DSGVTQTPKHLITATGQRVTLRCSPRSGDLSVYWYQQSLDQGLQFLIQYYNGEERAKGNILERFSAQQFPDLHSELNLSSLELGDSALYFCASSGGLAGGEQYFGPGTRLTVT.

This chain joins TRBV2 and TRBJ2-1; TRBD2 agrees at 14 bases. The CDR3 sequence is 15 residues long. In germline, CDR1 is SNHLY, CDR2 FYNNEI. Unmatched junction bases numbered 5, after V lost 6 bases and J lost 7 bases. The CDR3 nucleotides read TGTGCCAGCAGGGGGACTAGCGGGAGTGGTAATGAGCAGTTCTTC. This gives the protein CASRGTSGSGNEQFF.

The rearrangement joins TRBV6-5 to TRBJ2-1; 7 nucleotides agree with TRBD1. Germline CDR1 MNHEY, CDR2 SVGAGI. The trim removed 7 bases at V and 4 bases at J, leaving 10 bases unmatched. This CDR3 is 15 amino acids long. In DNA, the CDR3 is TGTGCCAGCACCCCCCGGACAGGAGCTTACAATGAGCAGTTCTTC. Translating it yields CASTPRTGAYNEQFF.

The V call is TRBV27, the J call TRBJ2-2, with D possibly matching TRBD1 (5 bases). V gave up 10 bases and J gave up 2 bases, with 14 bases separating them. Germline V gene lookup returns CDR1 MNHEY and CDR2 SMNVEV (reference sequence). The CDR3 has 14 residues. The CDR3 DNA reads TGTGCCACTGCGCGACAGATCAACACCGGGGAGCTGTTTTTT. Translation: CATARQINTGELFF.

The chain recombines TRBV4-2 with TRBJ1-2, with a possible D match to TRBD1 (5 bases). The CDR3 has 15 residues. Trimming left V 0 bases short and J 4 bases short, with 12 bases between. The germline V gene has CDR1 LGHNA and CDR2 YNFKEQ. The CDR3 nucleotides are TGTGCCAGCAGCCAAGAAGGCCAGGGAATCTATGGCTACACCTTC. This codes for CASSQEGQGIYGYTF.

The genes are TRBV2 and TRBJ2-3, with 7 nucleotides matching TRBD2. In germline, CDR1 is SNHLY, CDR2 FYNNEI. CDR3 length: 16 residues. J lost 6 bases, V lost 2 bases, and 11 bases had no gene match. CDR3 DNA: TGTGCCAGCAGTGAACGGGGGGAAGGCCCGGACGATACGCAGTATTTT. This codes for CASSERGEGPDDTQYF.

The chain combines TRBV6-1 with TRBJ1-4, with 9 bases fitting TRBD1. This CDR3 spans 20 amino acids. Germline V gene lookup returns CDR1 MNHNS and CDR2 SASEGT. With 4 bases clipped from V and 5 bases from J, the junction kept 20 bases outside the gene matches. CDR3 DNA sequence: TGTGCCAGCAGTGTATTCTCCGTGGGACAGGGCGTGAGGAAAAATGAAAAACTGTTTTTT. Translated, it gives CASSVFSVGQGVRKNEKLFF.

The chain has TRBV5-5 and TRBJ1-1; D not certain. Between the trimmed V and J ends, which lost 1 base and 5 bases, there was a span of 9 bases. This CDR3 is 13 amino acids long. The germline V gene encodes CDR1 SGHKS and CDR2 YYEKEE (reference sequence). Written as DNA, the CDR3 is TGTGCCAGCAGCTTGAGAAGGAGGACTGAAGCTTTCTTT. Its protein is CASSLRRRTEAFF.

The chain couples TRBV5-1 to TRBJ1-5, with unresolved D. Deletions cut 0 bases from V and 5 bases from J, with 6 bases between. Germline V CDR1 and CDR2: SGHRS, YFSETQ. This CDR3 has 13 residues. In DNA, the CDR3 is TGCGCCAGCAGCTTGGCGGTAGATCAGCCCCAGCATTTT. This translates into CASSLAVDQPQHF.